The rows below give T cell receptor beta chains drawn from one sample of a study of control samples from healthy donors and cancer patients. Assay: immunoSEQ multiplex PCR; the TCRdb copy retains only in-frame clones and omits some. The sample consists of approximately 150,000 clones, 80% to 90% of them appearing once. The material sequenced was blood. Every receptor here comes from a man between 18 and 29 years old in good health. Each CDR3 is given with its conserved first and last residue. The D gene is left open where the match is weak. Only part of the rows carry a size: once, few, many, or a class if the clone is expanded.

j_call,d_call,clone_size,v_call,cdr3_nt,cdr3_aa
TRBJ2-2,TRBD1,-,TRBV7-6,TGTGCCAGCAGCTACCCTCGACAGGGGGCCTTGACCGGGGAGCTGTTTTTT,CASSYPRQGALTGELFF
TRBJ2-3,TRBD1,many,TRBV7-3,TGTGCCAGCAGCTTAACCCTACAGGGGCCGCAGTATTTT,CASSLTLQGPQYF
TRBJ2-3,-,-,TRBV12-3/TRBV12-4,TGTGCCAGCAGCCCGGTGGCTTGGGATACGCAGTATTTT,CASSPVAWDTQYF
TRBJ2-1,TRBD1,-,TRBV10-2,TGCGCCAGCAGTAAGCGGGGACAGGGAGTAGGAAGGAATGAGCAGTTCTTC,CASSKRGQGVGRNEQFF
TRBJ1-5,-,-,TRBV13,TGTGCCAGCAGCTTAATAGACCCTTACTGGGCAGGGTGTAGCAATCAGCCCCAGCATTTT,CASSLIDPYWAGCSNQPQHF
TRBJ2-2,-,once,TRBV9,TGTGCCAGCAGCGCCTCAGGGGCGGGGGCCGGGGAGCTGTTTTTT,CASSASGAGAGELFF
TRBJ2-4,-,-,TRBV7-3,TGTGCCAGCCCCAATGGGGGGCGGGGAAAAGCCAAAAACATTCAGTACTTC,CASPNGGRGKAKNIQYF
TRBJ2-5,-,-,TRBV2,TGTGCCAGCAGTGAGGTTGAGAGATTCCAGTACTTC,CASSEVERFQYF
TRBJ2-1,TRBD1,-,TRBV6-5,TGTGCCAGCGGCTACAGGGGTTCCTCCGATGAGCAGTTCTTC,CASGYRGSSDEQFF
TRBJ2-3,-,-,TRBV6-5,TGTGCCAGCAGTTATGACACAGATACGCAGTATTTT,CASSYDTDTQYF
TRBJ2-1,TRBD1,-,TRBV3-1/TRBV3-2,TGTGCCAGCAGCCGGGGATGGGGACAGGGGGCCAATGAGCAGTTCTTC,CASSRGWGQGANEQFF
TRBJ2-3,-,once,TRBV11-2,TGTGCCAGCAGCTTAGCTTACCGCGTTAGCACAGATACGCAGTATTTT,CASSLAYRVSTDTQYF
TRBJ1-2,TRBD1,-,TRBV4-3,TGCGCCAGCAGCCAACATTTTAGGACAGGCAGCTATGGCTACACCTTC,CASSQHFRTGSYGYTF
TRBJ1-1,-,few,TRBV15,TGTGCCACCAGCTCCAACGGCAGGGTGGTCACTGAAGCTTTCTTT,CATSSNGRVVTEAFF
TRBJ1-1,-,-,TRBV20-1,TGCAGTGCTAGTCGCCGGGGCACTGAAGCTTTCTTT,CSASRRGTEAFF
TRBJ1-5,TRBD1,-,TRBV15,TGTGCCACCAGTACCGGGACAGGGTTCAATCAGCCCCAGCATTTT,CATSTGTGFNQPQHF
TRBJ2-1,-,-,TRBV30,TGTGCCTGGAGCGAGGGACACCGGAATGAGCAGTTCTTC,CAWSEGHRNEQFF
TRBJ1-5,-,-,TRBV2,TGTGCCAGCAGTACCGGACAGAATAGCAATCAGCCCCAGCATTTT,CASSTGQNSNQPQHF
TRBJ1-5,-,-,TRBV19,TGTGCCAGTAGTATTAATGCGGGCGGTAGCAATCAGCCCCAGCATTTT,CASSINAGGSNQPQHF
TRBJ1-2,TRBD1,-,TRBV2,TGTGCCAGCAGTGAGACAGGGGCGCTCGTCTATGGCTACACCTTC,CASSETGALVYGYTF